The T cell receptor beta chain under discussion was sequenced for a study of blood T cells in healthy people across ages. Of note for this clonotype: Its antigen remains unknown.

Study-level results: Age advanced and TCR beta diversity per million T cells fell, roughly linearly.

With a J-beta primer mix and a sample-barcoded 5' primer, a second PCR ran about 7 to 12 cycles. TCRdb reprocessed the 5' RACE reads via MiXCR and lists one record per CDR3 protein. The table includes 650,000 to 800,000 distinct CDR3 sequences, 40% to 50% detected once. The authors extracted at least 6 micrograms of total RNA per sample. This CDR3 has 14 amino acids. Germline V CDR1 and CDR2: DFQATT, SNEGSKA (reference sequence). V was pared by 5 bases and J by 5 bases, with 4 bases of the junction left unmatched. The TCR sequence derives from a man aged 60 to 69 in good health. Sequencing was carried out using blood. The gene calls are TRBV20-1 and TRBJ2-3; the match to TRBD2 covers 13 bases. CDR3 amino acids: CSAGLAGALDTQYF. As DNA, the CDR3 is TGCAGTGCTGGACTAGCGGGGGCCTTAGATACGCAGTATTTT.